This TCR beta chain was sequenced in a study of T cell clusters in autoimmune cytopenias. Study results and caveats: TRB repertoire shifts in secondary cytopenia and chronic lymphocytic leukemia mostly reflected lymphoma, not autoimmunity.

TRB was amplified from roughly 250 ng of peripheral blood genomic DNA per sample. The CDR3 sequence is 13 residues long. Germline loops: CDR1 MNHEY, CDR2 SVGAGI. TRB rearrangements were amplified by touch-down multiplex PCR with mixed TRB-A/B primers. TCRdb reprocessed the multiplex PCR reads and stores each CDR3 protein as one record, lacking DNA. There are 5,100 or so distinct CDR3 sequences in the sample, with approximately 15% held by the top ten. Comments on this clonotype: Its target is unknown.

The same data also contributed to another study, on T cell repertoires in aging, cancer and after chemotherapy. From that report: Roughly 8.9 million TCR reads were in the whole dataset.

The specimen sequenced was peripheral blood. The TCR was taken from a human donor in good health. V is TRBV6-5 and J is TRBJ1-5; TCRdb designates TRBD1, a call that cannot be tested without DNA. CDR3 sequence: CASSDTPDQPQHF.